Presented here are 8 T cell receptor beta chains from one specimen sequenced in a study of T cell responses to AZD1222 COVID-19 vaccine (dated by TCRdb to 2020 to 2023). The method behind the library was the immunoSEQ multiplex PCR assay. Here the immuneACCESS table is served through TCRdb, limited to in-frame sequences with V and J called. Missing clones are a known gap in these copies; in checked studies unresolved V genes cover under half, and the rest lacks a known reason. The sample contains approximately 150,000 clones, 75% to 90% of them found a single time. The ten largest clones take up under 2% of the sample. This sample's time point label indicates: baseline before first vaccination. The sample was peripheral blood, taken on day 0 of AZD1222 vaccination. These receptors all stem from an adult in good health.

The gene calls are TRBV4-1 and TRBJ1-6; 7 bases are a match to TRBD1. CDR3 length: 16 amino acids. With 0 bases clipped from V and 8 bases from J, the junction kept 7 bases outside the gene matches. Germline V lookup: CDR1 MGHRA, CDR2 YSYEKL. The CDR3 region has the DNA TGCGCCAGCAGCCAAGATCCGGGACAGCTTTATTCACCCCTCCACTTT. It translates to CASSQDPGQLYSPLHF.

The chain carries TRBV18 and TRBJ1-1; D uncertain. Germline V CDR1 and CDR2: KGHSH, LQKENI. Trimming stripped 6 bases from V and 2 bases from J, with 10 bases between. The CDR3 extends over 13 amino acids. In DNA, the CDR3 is TGTGCCAGCTCGACTCACAGAAACACTGAAGCTTTCTTT. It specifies CASSTHRNTEAFF.

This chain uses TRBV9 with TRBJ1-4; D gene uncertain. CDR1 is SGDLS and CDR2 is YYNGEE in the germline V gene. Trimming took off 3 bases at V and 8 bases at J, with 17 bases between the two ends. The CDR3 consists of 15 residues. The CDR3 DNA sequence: TGTGCCAGCAGCGGGAGCGGGGTCCTAGGGGAAAAACTGTTTTTT. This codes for CASSGSGVLGEKLFF.

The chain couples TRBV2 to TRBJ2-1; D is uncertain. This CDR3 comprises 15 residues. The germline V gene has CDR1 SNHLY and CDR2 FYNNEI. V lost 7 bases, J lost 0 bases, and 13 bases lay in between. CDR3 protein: CASKTRQSSYNEQFF. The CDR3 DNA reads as TGTGCCAGCAAAACCCGGCAAAGCTCCTACAATGAGCAGTTCTTC.

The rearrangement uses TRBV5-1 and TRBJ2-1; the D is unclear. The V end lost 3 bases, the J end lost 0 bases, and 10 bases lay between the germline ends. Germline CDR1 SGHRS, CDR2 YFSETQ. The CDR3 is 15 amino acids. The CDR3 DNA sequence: TGCGCCAGCAGCTCGTCCTGGAGCTCCTACAATGAGCAGTTCTTC. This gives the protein CASSSSWSSYNEQFF.

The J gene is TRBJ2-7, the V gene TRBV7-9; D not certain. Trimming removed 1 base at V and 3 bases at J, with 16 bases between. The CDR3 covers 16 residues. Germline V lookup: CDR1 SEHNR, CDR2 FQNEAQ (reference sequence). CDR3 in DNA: TGTGCCAGCAGCTTAGTTTTAGTCCAGGAAAACTACGAGCAGTACTTC. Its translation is CASSLVLVQENYEQYF.

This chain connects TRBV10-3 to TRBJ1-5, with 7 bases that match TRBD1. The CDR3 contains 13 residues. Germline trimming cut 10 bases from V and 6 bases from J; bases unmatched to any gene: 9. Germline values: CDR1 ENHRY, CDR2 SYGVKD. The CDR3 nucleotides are TGTGCCACACTCGACAGGGAAGGTCAGCCCCAGCATTTT. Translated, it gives CATLDREGQPQHF.

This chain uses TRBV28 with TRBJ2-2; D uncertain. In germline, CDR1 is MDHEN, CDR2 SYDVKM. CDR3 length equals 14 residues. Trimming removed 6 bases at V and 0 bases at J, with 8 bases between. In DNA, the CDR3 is TGTGCCAGCAGAGAGGTCTCGAACACCGGGGAGCTGTTTTTT. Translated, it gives CASREVSNTGELFF.